The rows below give T cell receptor beta chains drawn from one sample of a study of PD-L1 blockade in urothelial cancer. Repertoires were generated with immunoSEQ multiplex PCR, while TCRdb's copy carries only in-frame clones and drops some. The sample lists 45,000 to 60,000 clones, around four fifths occurring once. The input for sequencing was PBMCs, taken around atezolizumab (anti-PD-L1) treatment. The receptors were sampled from a man over 45 with urothelial cancer. CDR3s include the opening cysteine and the closing phenylalanine or tryptophan. Each record gives: V gene, D gene, clone size, J gene, CDR3 protein, CDR3 DNA. A D gene is named only where the DNA matches it firmly. Expanded clones are given a class, and other clones once, few, many or no size at all.

V: TRBV6-1; D: TRBD1; size: .; J: TRBJ1-2; CDR3: CASSHTGQLNYGYTF; DNA: TGTGCCAGCAGTCATACGGGACAGCTAAACTATGGCTACACCTTC
V: TRBV7-6; D: TRBD1; size: few; J: TRBJ1-3; CDR3: CASSLVTGELSGNTIYF; DNA: TGTGCCAGCAGCTTAGTAACAGGGGAGCTGTCTGGAAACACCATATATTTT
V: TRBV5-6; D: .; size: once; J: TRBJ1-4; CDR3: CASSIRDNVKLFF; DNA: TGTGCCAGCAGCATCCGGGACAATGTGAAACTGTTTTTT
V: TRBV19; D: TRBD1; size: once; J: TRBJ1-4; CDR3: CASSRTGFEYEKLFF; DNA: TGTGCCAGTAGCCGGACAGGGTTTGAGTATGAAAAACTGTTTTTT
V: TRBV21-1; D: .; size: .; J: TRBJ1-5; CDR3: CASSTTHGVPEWVSNQPQHF; DNA: TGTGCCAGCAGCACTACGCACGGGGTCCCAGAGTGGGTTAGCAATCAGCCCCAGCATTTT
V: TRBV5-5; D: .; size: .; J: TRBJ1-1; CDR3: CASSLGANTEAFF; DNA: TGTGCCAGCAGCTTGGGCGCGAACACTGAAGCTTTCTTT
V: TRBV7-8; D: TRBD1; size: .; J: TRBJ1-2; CDR3: CASSLTHGQAGGYTF; DNA: TGTGCCAGCAGCCTAACCCACGGACAGGCGGGTGGCTACACCTTC
V: TRBV7-3; D: .; size: .; J: TRBJ1-1; CDR3: CASSPGGDVTEAFF; DNA: TGTGCCAGCAGCCCGGGGGGAGACGTGACCGAGGCTTTCTTT
V: TRBV5-1; D: TRBD1; size: .; J: TRBJ2-1; CDR3: CASADTGTGVLDEQFF; DNA: TGCGCCAGCGCCGATACCGGGACAGGGGTGTTGGATGAGCAGTTCTTC
V: TRBV5-1; D: .; size: .; J: TRBJ2-3; CDR3: CASSQRADTQYF; DNA: TGCGCCAGCAGCCAACGGGCAGATACGCAGTATTTT
V: TRBV19; D: TRBD1; size: few; J: TRBJ1-5; CDR3: CASSRGQDVNQPQHF; DNA: TGTGCCAGTAGTAGGGGACAGGACGTCAATCAGCCCCAGCATTTT
V: TRBV5-1; D: TRBD1; size: .; J: TRBJ2-1; CDR3: CASSLVGQGGDEQFF; DNA: TGCGCCAGCAGCTTGGTAGGACAGGGAGGCGATGAGCAGTTCTTC
V: TRBV21-1; D: .; size: .; J: TRBJ2-3; CDR3: CASRPGTRRTDTQYF; DNA: TGTGCCAGCAGACCAGGGACTCGACGCACAGATACGCAGTATTTT
V: TRBV5-1; D: .; size: .; J: TRBJ2-2; CDR3: CASSLAGTGTGELFF; DNA: TGCGCCAGCAGCTTGGCCGGGACTGGTACCGGGGAGCTGTTTTTT
V: TRBV7-3; D: .; size: .; J: TRBJ2-7; CDR3: CATGTRGTPYEQYF; DNA: TGTGCCACCGGGACTCGCGGGACCCCCTACGAGCAGTACTTC
V: TRBV7-9; D: .; size: few; J: TRBJ2-3; CDR3: CASSQGYGGSRTDTQYF; DNA: TGTGCCAGCAGCCAGGGGTACGGGGGGTCCCGCACAGATACGCAGTATTTT
V: TRBV11-2; D: .; size: .; J: TRBJ1-1; CDR3: CASSIPGRNTEAFF; DNA: TGTGCCAGCAGCATACCGGGTAGGAACACTGAAGCTTTCTTT
V: TRBV7-8; D: TRBD2; size: .; J: TRBJ2-3; CDR3: CASISGVPTDTQYF; DNA: TGTGCCAGCATTAGCGGGGTCCCCACAGATACGCAGTATTTT
V: TRBV19; D: .; size: .; J: TRBJ1-2; CDR3: CASRRRGEEDGYTF; DNA: TGTGCCAGTAGGCGCAGGGGAGAAGAGGATGGCTACACCTTC
V: TRBV7-9; D: TRBD1; size: once; J: TRBJ1-2; CDR3: CASSLVWDRAVGGYTF; DNA: TGTGCCAGCAGCTTAGTTTGGGACAGGGCCGTGGGTGGCTACACCTTC
V: TRBV2; D: TRBD2; size: .; J: TRBJ2-5; CDR3: CATRTSGAPQETQYF; DNA: TGTGCCACCAGAACTAGCGGTGCACCCCAAGAGACCCAGTACTTC